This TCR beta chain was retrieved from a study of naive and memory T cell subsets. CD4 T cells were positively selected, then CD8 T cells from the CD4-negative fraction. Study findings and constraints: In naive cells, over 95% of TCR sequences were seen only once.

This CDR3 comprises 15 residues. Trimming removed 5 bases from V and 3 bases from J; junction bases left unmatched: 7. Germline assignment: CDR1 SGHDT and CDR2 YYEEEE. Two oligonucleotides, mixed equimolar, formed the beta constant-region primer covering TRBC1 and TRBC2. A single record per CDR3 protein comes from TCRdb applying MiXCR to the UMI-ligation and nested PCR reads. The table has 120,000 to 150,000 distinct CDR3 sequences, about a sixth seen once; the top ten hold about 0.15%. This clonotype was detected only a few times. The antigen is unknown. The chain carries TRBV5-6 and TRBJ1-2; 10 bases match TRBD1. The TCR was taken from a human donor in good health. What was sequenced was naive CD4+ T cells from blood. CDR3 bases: TGTGCCAGCAGAAAACCGGGACAGGGGCACTATGGCTACACCTTC. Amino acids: CASRKPGQGHYGYTF.